The 22 T cell receptor beta chains below were found in one sample sequenced in a study of cytomegalovirus exposure and HLA in healthy donors. Amplification used 60 Vbeta primers and 13 Jbeta primers. Generated by immunoSEQ multiplex PCR, the TCRdb table keeps only in-frame clones and is missing some. Its table records about 91,000 clones. The specimen sequenced was PBMCs. The receptor set was obtained from a woman aged 25 to 45 in good health and CMV-seronegative.

This sequence joins TRBV6-6 and TRBJ2-1, with 9 bases fitting TRBD1. J lost 9 bases, V lost 4 bases, and 7 bases had no gene match. The CDR3 totals 14 residues. Germline V gene data show CDR1 as MNHNY and CDR2 as SVGAGI (reference sequence). CDR3 coding DNA: TGTGCCAGCAGTTTGTTAACAGGGGGCATTGAGCAGTTCTTC. This encodes CASSLLTGGIEQFF.

The chain has TRBV20-1 and TRBJ2-1, with 7 bases lining up with TRBD2. V was clipped by 7 bases and J by 6 bases; unmatched bases: 3. The germline gives CDR1 DFQATT, CDR2 SNEGSKA (reference sequence). CDR3 length: 11 residues. The chain's CDR3 is CSVSSGNEQFF. The DNA for the CDR3 is TGCAGTGTCTCTAGCGGCAATGAGCAGTTCTTC.

The chain carries TRBV28 and TRBJ1-1; D is perhaps TRBD1 (6 bases). Per the germline V gene, CDR1 is MDHEN and CDR2 is SYDVKM. CDR3 size: 15 residues. V lost 4 bases and J lost 9, with 21 bases in between. In nucleotides, the CDR3 is TGTGCCAGCAGTTGGGCAGGGGATTGGGGCGGAAAAGCTTTCTTT. It translates to CASSWAGDWGGKAFF.

V is TRBV29-1 and J is TRBJ2-7; TRBD2 is a possible D gene (7 bases). CDR3 length equals 15 residues. The germline CDR1 and CDR2 sequences are SQVTM and ANQGSEA. The V gene lost 4 bases and the J gene lost 0 bases, with 16 bases spanning the gap. DNA of the CDR3: TGCAGCGTTGGTGGGGGGGCCGGGAGCTCCTACGAGCAGTACTTC. Translated, it gives CSVGGGAGSSYEQYF.

J is TRBJ2-1 and V is TRBV4-1, with 10 bases matching TRBD1. This CDR3 comprises 14 residues. Germline-derived CDR1 and CDR2 are MGHRA and YSYEKL. Trimming removed 4 bases from V and 7 bases from J; junction bases left unmatched: 4. Here the CDR3 reads CASSPRTGGNEQFF. CDR3 nucleotide sequence: TGCGCCAGCAGCCCCCGGACAGGGGGGAATGAGCAGTTCTTC.

The gene calls are TRBV2 and TRBJ1-3; 10 bases fit TRBD1. Germline CDR1 reads SNHLY; CDR2 reads FYNNEI. V shed 6 bases and J 0 bases; nucleotides not matched to a gene: 11. The CDR3 loop spans 18 amino acids. Here the CDR3 reads CASRLTGGLSNSGNTIYF. In nucleotides, the CDR3 is TGTGCCAGCAGGTTGACAGGGGGCCTTTCAAACTCTGGAAACACCATATATTTT.

The chain uses TRBV15 and TRBJ2-5; D unresolved. Trimming cost V 1 base and J 1 base, with 7 bases left between them. This CDR3 contains 14 residues. The germline V gene has CDR1 LNHNV and CDR2 YYDKDF (reference sequence). The CDR3 DNA follows: TGTGCCACCAGCAGAGGGAACAGCCAAGAGACCCAGTACTTC. Protein sequence: CATSRGNSQETQYF.

This chain joins TRBV27 and TRBJ1-6; D is uncertain. This CDR3 is 12 amino acids long. Per germline, CDR1 MNHEY and CDR2 SMNVEV (reference sequence). V was shortened by 8 bases and J by 3 bases, with 5 bases between the two germline ends. CDR3 DNA sequence: TGTGCCAGCCGAGACTATAATTCACCCCTCCACTTT. Amino acid sequence: CASRDYNSPLHF.

The chain has TRBV7-3 and TRBJ2-1; 13 positions agree with TRBD2. The CDR3 totals 20 residues. Per germline, CDR1 SGHTA and CDR2 FQGTGA. The J segment lost 1 base and the V segment lost 2 bases, leaving 11 bases of the junction unmatched. The CDR3 spells CASSLPPGLAGESSYNEQFF. CDR3 bases: TGTGCCAGCAGCTTACCCCCAGGACTAGCGGGAGAATCTTCCTACAATGAGCAGTTCTTC.

This sequence joins TRBV10-2 and TRBJ2-7; D is perhaps TRBD2 (5 bases). CDR3 length: 13 residues. The germline V gene encodes CDR1 WSHSY and CDR2 SAAADI. V was shortened by 7 bases and J by 6 bases, with 16 bases between the two germline ends. The CDR3 region is CASTRSEGSEQYF. CDR3 in DNA: TGCGCCAGCACGAGGTCAGAAGGGAGCGAGCAGTACTTC.

V is TRBV5-4 and J is TRBJ1-1; TRBD1 matches 7 bases. CDR1 and CDR2 (germline): SGHNT, YYREEE (reference sequence). V was clipped by 2 bases and J by 6 bases; unmatched bases: 7. This CDR3 is 14 amino acids long. The CDR3 DNA is TGTGCCAGCAGCTTACGTCGGGACAGTGCTGAAGCTTTCTTT. It translates to CASSLRRDSAEAFF.

The chain couples TRBV7-2 to TRBJ2-1, with 8 bases matching TRBD2. V shed 1 base and J 9 bases; nucleotides not matched to a gene: 8. The CDR3 loop spans 15 amino acids. The germline CDR1 and CDR2 sequences are SGHTA and FQGNSA. CDR3 sequence: CASSLGGGTRIEQFF. The CDR3 DNA is TGTGCCAGCAGCTTAGGTGGAGGGACTAGGATTGAGCAGTTCTTC.

V and J are TRBV27 and TRBJ1-4, with 8 bases identical to TRBD1. Germline CDR1 reads MNHEY; CDR2 reads SMNVEV (reference sequence). Trimming removed 4 bases from V and 3 bases from J; junction bases left unmatched: 4. This CDR3 spans 15 amino acids. The CDR3 DNA follows: TGTGCCAGCAGTTCCCCGGGACAGGCTAATGAAAAACTGTTTTTT. Translating it yields CASSSPGQANEKLFF.

The chain couples TRBV19 to TRBJ2-7, with 7 bases that match TRBD1. This CDR3 spans 13 amino acids. The trim removed 8 bases at V and 7 bases at J, leaving 11 bases unmatched. CDR1 is LNHDA, CDR2 SQIVND, per germline (reference sequence). This CDR3 is CASGGTGEREQYF. The CDR3 region has the DNA TGTGCCAGTGGGGGCACAGGGGAACGGGAGCAGTACTTC.

The V gene is TRBV2, the J gene TRBJ1-2; D unclear. The germline gives CDR1 SNHLY, CDR2 FYNNEI. V was pared by 5 bases and J by 0 bases, with 4 bases between. This CDR3 contains 12 residues. The CDR3 is CASSQANYGYTF. The CDR3 nucleotides read TGTGCCAGCAGTCAGGCTAACTATGGCTACACCTTC.

The chain recombines TRBV25-1 with TRBJ1-1; D remains unclear. The V end lost 0 bases, the J end lost 8 bases, and 16 bases lay between the germline ends. Per germline, CDR1 MGHDK and CDR2 SYGVNS. This CDR3 has 15 residues. For the CDR3, the DNA is TGTGCCAGCAGTGAATATGGGAGGGAATTGCGGGAAGCTTTCTTT. Translation gives CASSEYGRELREAFF.

The V and J genes are TRBV11-1 and TRBJ2-3; maybe TRBD1 (6 bases). The CDR3 runs to 14 residues. With 3 bases removed from V and 4 bases from J, the gap between germline ends came to 11 bases. From germline, CDR1 is SGHAT and CDR2 FQDESV (reference sequence). The chain's CDR3 is CASSFLQGPDTQYF. The DNA for the CDR3 is TGTGCCAGCAGCTTTCTTCAGGGGCCAGATACGCAGTATTTT.

CDR3 coding DNA: TGTGCCAGCAGCTTAGGGGGGACAGGGGGAAAACTGTTTTTT. This codes for CASSLGGTGGKLFF. V gene TRBV7-9 combines with J gene TRBJ1-4; 11 positions match TRBD1. Trimming at V came to 1 base and at J to 10 bases, leaving 2 bases not matched to a gene. Germline-derived CDR1 and CDR2 are SEHNR and FQNEAQ (reference sequence). The CDR3 covers 14 residues.

The V and J genes are TRBV28 and TRBJ2-2; 9 positions agree with TRBD1. The CDR3 has 17 residues. Germline V gives CDR1 MDHEN, CDR2 SYDVKM. Trimming took 6 bases from V and 1 from J; bases not matched to a gene: 9. The CDR3 here is CASSYWTGEGNTGELFF. CDR3 bases: TGTGCCAGCAGCTACTGGACAGGGGAGGGGAACACCGGGGAGCTGTTTTTT.

The chain combines TRBV28 with TRBJ2-5; possibly TRBD2 for D (6 bases). This CDR3 is built from 17 residues. With 6 bases removed from V and 3 bases from J, the gap between germline ends came to 23 bases. Germline-derived CDR1 and CDR2 are MDHEN and SYDVKM. CDR3 bases: TGTGCCAGCAGAAGGGACTGGGGCAGGGAGAGGGAAGAGACCCAGTACTTC. Its translation: CASRRDWGREREETQYF.

The chain recombines TRBV7-2 with TRBJ1-4, with 7 bases matching TRBD1. CDR3 length equals 17 residues. The germline V gene has CDR1 SGHTA and CDR2 FQGNSA. J lost 2 bases, V lost 3 bases, and 9 bases had no gene match. CDR3 nucleotides: TGTGCCAGCAGCTTCGGGGACAGCTCATTCACTAATGAAAAACTGTTTTTT. It is translated as CASSFGDSSFTNEKLFF. Drawing the rest from reference TRBV7-2 and TRBJ1-4, the complete variable domain is GAGVSQSPSNKVTEKGKDVELRCDPISGHTALYWYRQSLGQGLEFLIYFQGNSAPDKSGLPSDRFSAERTGGSVSTLTIQRTQQEDSAVYLCASSFGDSSFTNEKLFFGSGTQLSVL.

CDR3 in DNA: TGTGCCAGCAGCCAAGGGTCACAGGGGCCGAACAATGAGCAGTTCTTC. Residues: CASSQGSQGPNNEQFF. The chain employs TRBV4-2 and TRBJ2-1; TRBD1 aligns across 7 bases. From germline, CDR1 is LGHNA and CDR2 YNFKEQ. V shed 1 base, J shed 5 bases, and the junction held 8 bases outside the gene matches. The length of the CDR3 is 16 residues.